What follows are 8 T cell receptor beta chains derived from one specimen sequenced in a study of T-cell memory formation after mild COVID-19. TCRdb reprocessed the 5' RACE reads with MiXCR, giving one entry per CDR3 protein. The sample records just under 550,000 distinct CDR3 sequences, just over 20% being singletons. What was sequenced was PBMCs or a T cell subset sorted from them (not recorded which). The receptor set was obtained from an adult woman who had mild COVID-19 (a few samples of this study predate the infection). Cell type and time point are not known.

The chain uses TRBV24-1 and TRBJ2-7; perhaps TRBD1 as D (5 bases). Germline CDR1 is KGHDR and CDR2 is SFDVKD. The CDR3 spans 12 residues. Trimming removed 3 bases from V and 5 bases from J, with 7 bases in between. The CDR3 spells CATSDVTDEQYF. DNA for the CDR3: TGTGCCACCAGTGATGTGACAGACGAGCAGTACTTC.

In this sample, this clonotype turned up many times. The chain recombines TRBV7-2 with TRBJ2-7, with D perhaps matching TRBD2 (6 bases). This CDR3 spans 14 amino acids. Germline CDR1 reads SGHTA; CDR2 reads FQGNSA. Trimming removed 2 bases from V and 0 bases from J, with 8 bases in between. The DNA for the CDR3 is TGTGCCAGCAGCTTACAGGGACTCTCCTACGAGCAGTACTTC. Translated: CASSLQGLSYEQYF.

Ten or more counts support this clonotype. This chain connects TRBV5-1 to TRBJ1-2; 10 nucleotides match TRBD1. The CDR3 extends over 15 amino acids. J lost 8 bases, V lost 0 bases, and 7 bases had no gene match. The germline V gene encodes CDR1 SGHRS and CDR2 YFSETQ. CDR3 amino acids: CASSLGDRGVGGYTF. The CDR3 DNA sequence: TGCGCCAGCAGCTTGGGGGACAGGGGAGTCGGCGGCTACACCTTC.

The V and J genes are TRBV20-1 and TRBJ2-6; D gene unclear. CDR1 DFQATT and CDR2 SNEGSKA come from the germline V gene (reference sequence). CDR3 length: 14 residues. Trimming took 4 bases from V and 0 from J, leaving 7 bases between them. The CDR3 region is CSAIRGSGANVLTF. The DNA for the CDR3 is TGCAGTGCTATACGAGGCTCTGGGGCCAACGTCCTGACTTTC.

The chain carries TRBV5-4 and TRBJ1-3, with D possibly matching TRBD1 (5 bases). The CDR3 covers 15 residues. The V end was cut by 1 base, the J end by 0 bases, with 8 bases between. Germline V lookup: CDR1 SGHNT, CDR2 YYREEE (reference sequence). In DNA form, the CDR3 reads TGTGCCAGCAGCTTGTGGACAAGCTCTGGAAACACCATATATTTT. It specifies CASSLWTSSGNTIYF.

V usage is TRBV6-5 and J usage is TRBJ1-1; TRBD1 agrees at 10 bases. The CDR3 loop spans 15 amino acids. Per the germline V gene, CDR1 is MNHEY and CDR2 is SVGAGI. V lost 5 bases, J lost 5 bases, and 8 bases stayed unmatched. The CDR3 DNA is TGTGCCAGCAGTGACCAGACAGGGGGCGCGACTGAAGCTTTCTTT. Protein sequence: CASSDQTGGATEAFF.

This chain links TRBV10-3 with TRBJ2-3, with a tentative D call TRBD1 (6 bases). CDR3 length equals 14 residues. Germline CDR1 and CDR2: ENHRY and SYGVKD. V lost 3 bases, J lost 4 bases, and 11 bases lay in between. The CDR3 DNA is TGTGCCATCAGTGAACAGGGTACAGCAGATACGCAGTATTTT. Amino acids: CAISEQGTADTQYF.

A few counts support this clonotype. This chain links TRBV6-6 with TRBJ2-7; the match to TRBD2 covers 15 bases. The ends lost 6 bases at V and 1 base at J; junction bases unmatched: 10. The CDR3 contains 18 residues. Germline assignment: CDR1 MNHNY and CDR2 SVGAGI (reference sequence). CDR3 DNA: TGTGCCAGCAGAGACACCCCGGGACTAGCGGGAGGTTCCTACGAGCAGTACTTC. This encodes CASRDTPGLAGGSYEQYF.